A single sample is the source of the 31 T cell receptor beta chains below, sequenced in a study of molecular identifiers for immune sequencing clone quantification. TCRdb itself ran the PCR reads through MiXCR, one entry per CDR3 protein. The table shows about 630,000 distinct CDR3 sequences, with around 25% occurring only once. Input material: naive CD8+ T cells from blood, with Jurkat cell RNA spiked in. Subset specified: FACS-sorted CD8+CD4-CCR7+CD45RA+ naive T cells. These receptor sequences come from a human donor in good health. Some libraries in this study had Jurkat cell RNA spiked in.

The sample holds many counts of this clonotype. V is TRBV7-2 and J is TRBJ2-3, with D hard to call. V lost 1 base, J lost 0 bases, and 8 bases lay in between. Germline values: CDR1 SGHTA, CDR2 FQGNSA. This CDR3 has 15 residues. CDR3: CASSLVSVSTDTQYF. CDR3 DNA: TGTGCCAGCAGCTTAGTTTCCGTTAGCACAGATACGCAGTATTTT.

This clonotype showed up many times. V is TRBV7-9 and J is TRBJ2-3; 10 bases match TRBD2. Germline values: CDR1 SEHNR, CDR2 FQNEAQ (reference sequence). With 8 bases clipped from V and 2 bases from J, the junction kept 10 bases outside the gene matches. The CDR3 consists of 16 residues. CDR3 sequence: CASRNGLAGDTDTQYF. For the CDR3, the DNA is TGTGCCAGCCGTAACGGGCTAGCGGGGGACACAGATACGCAGTATTTT.

The rearrangement joins TRBV14 to TRBJ1-1, with 9 bases aligning to TRBD1. Unmatched junction bases numbered 14, after V lost 4 bases and J lost 5 bases. CDR3 length: 17 amino acids. Germline CDR1 SGHDN, CDR2 FVKESK. CDR3 sequence reads: CASSRSGADRGITEAFF. The CDR3 DNA reads TGTGCCAGCAGCCGGAGCGGGGCCGACAGGGGGATAACTGAAGCTTTCTTT.

The chain has TRBV19 and TRBJ1-1; TRBD1 is a possible D gene (6 bases). This CDR3 region has 15 residues. V lost 3 bases and J lost 5, with 16 bases in between. CDR1 and CDR2 from the germline V gene are LNHDA and SQIVND (reference sequence). The CDR3 protein is CASSMAHGGETEAFF. The CDR3 DNA is TGTGCCAGTAGTATGGCTCATGGGGGCGAGACTGAAGCTTTCTTT.

Details on this clonotype: With a much larger clone just one base away, this may be a read error. The CDR3 DNA is TGCGCCAGCAGCCAAGACAGGGGAAGGCAGCCCCAGCATTTT. Its translation is CASSQDRGRQPQHF. The chain is built from TRBV4-1 and TRBJ1-5, with a weak D call TRBD1 (6 bases). V lost 0 bases, J lost 7 bases, and 10 bases lay in between. The CDR3 has 14 residues. From germline, CDR1 is MGHRA and CDR2 YSYEKL.

The chain recombines TRBV14 with TRBJ2-5, with no clear D. Germline lookup yields CDR1 SGHDN and CDR2 FVKESK. Trimming took 1 base from V and 9 from J, leaving 12 bases between them. The CDR3 has 13 amino acids. CDR3 bases: TGTGCCAGCAGCCAAGTAAACATTAAGCCCCAGTACTTC. This codes for CASSQVNIKPQYF. Looking up the rest from reference TRBV14 and TRBJ2-5 gives the full variable domain: EAGVTQFPSHSVIEKGQTVTLRCDPISGHDNLYWYRRVMGKEIKFLLHFVKESKQDESGMPNNRFLAERTGGTYSTLKVQPAELEDSGVYFCASSQVNIKPQYFGPGTRLLVL.

The chain joins TRBV19 to TRBJ2-5, with D possibly being TRBD1 or TRBD2 (6 bases each). The germline V and J ends were trimmed by 1 base and 2 bases, with 17 bases remaining between them. There are 17 residues in the CDR3. Germline V gene lookup returns CDR1 LNHDA and CDR2 SQIVND (reference sequence). The CDR3 nucleotides read TGTGCCAGTAGTATAGTTGGGGGGCCTCCCTTACAAGAGACCCAGTACTTC. Translation: CASSIVGGPPLQETQYF. The full variable domain, in which reference TRBV19 and TRBJ2-5 provide the parts outside the CDR3, is DGGITQSPKYLFRKEGQNVTLSCEQNLNHDAMYWYRQDPGQGLRLIYYSQIVNDFQKGDIAEGYSVSREKKESFPLTVTSAQKNPTAFYLCASSIVGGPPLQETQYFGPGTRLLVL.

This clonotype turned up a few times. This chain links TRBV4-3 with TRBJ1-2, with D possibly TRBD1 on 5 matching bases. The CDR3 covers 16 residues. CDR1 is LGHNA, CDR2 YSLEER, per germline. V shed 0 bases and J shed 8 bases, with 19 bases lying between them. CDR3 amino acids: CASSQDHPAGRGGYTF. The CDR3 coding sequence is TGCGCCAGCAGCCAAGATCATCCCGCCGGACGGGGCGGCTACACCTTC.

The gene calls are TRBV3-1 and TRBJ1-5; no firm D call. The length of the CDR3 is 15 residues. The V gene lost 1 base and the J gene lost 2 bases, with 9 bases spanning the gap. Germline-derived CDR1 and CDR2 are LGHDT and YNNKEL (reference sequence). The CDR3 DNA sequence: TGTGCCAGCAGCCAAGGTGGCTTCGGCAATCAGCCCCAGCATTTT. This gives the protein CASSQGGFGNQPQHF. Variable domain in full (rest from reference TRBV3-1 and TRBJ1-5): DTAVSQTPKYLVTQMGNDKSIKCEQNLGHDTMYWYKQDSKKFLKIMFSYNNKELIINETVPNRFSPKSPDKAHLNLHINSLELGDSAVYFCASSQGGFGNQPQHFGDGTRLSIL.

This clonotype was picked up a small number of times. The chain couples TRBV20-1 to TRBJ2-2; 7 bases are shared with TRBD1. Unmatched junction bases numbered 8, after V lost 3 bases and J lost 7 bases. The CDR3 is made up of 14 amino acids. CDR1 DFQATT and CDR2 SNEGSKA come from the germline V gene (reference sequence). The CDR3 reads CSASSPQGFGELFF. The DNA of the CDR3 is TGCAGTGCTAGTTCCCCACAGGGGTTCGGGGAGCTGTTTTTT.

At least ten counts were recorded for this clonotype. This sequence joins TRBV7-6 and TRBJ2-7; D is perhaps TRBD1 (5 bases). The CDR3 is 17 amino acids. The V end was cut by 1 base, the J end by 2 bases, with 18 bases between. Germline CDR1 reads SGHVS; CDR2 reads FNYEAQ. Here the CDR3 reads CASSLVSGSGITYEQYF. The CDR3 DNA sequence: TGTGCCAGCAGCTTAGTCTCGGGCTCAGGGATTACCTACGAGCAGTACTTC.

Turning to this clonotype: A read error may produce the germline difference seen at one junction end. The chain employs TRBV19 and TRBJ2-7; D call uncertain. The CDR3 contains 14 residues. From germline, CDR1 is LNHDA and CDR2 SQIVND (reference sequence). The CDR3 bases are TGTGCCAGTAGTCCGAGCCCGGTCACCTACGAGCAGTGCTTC. This gives the protein CASSPSPVTYEQCF. Combining the CDR3 with reference TRBV19 and TRBJ2-7 gives the whole variable domain DGGITQSPKYLFRKEGQNVTLSCEQNLNHDAMYWYRQDPGQGLRLIYYSQIVNDFQKGDIAEGYSVSREKKESFPLTVTSAQKNPTAFYLCASSPSPVTYEQCFGPGTRLTVT.

On this clonotype itself: One base away lies a much larger clone, so this may be a sequencing read error. This chain joins TRBV19 and TRBJ2-1; 7 positions match TRBD1. Looked up from germline, CDR1 is LNHDA and CDR2 is SQIVND (reference sequence). This CDR3 is 15 amino acids long. This CDR3 is CASSIGQGSRNEQSF. The CDR3 coding sequence is TGTGCCAGTAGTATAGGACAGGGCTCGAGGAATGAGCAGTCCTTC.

The chain uses TRBV7-6 and TRBJ1-6, with 7 bases identical to TRBD1. V was clipped by 2 bases and J by 0 bases; unmatched bases: 4. There are 17 residues in the CDR3. In germline, CDR1 is SGHVS, CDR2 FNYEAQ. The CDR3 is CASSLQGESSYNSPLHF. The CDR3, as DNA: TGTGCCAGCAGCTTACAGGGGGAGAGCTCCTATAATTCACCCCTCCACTTT.

This clonotype has a count of ten or more. V gene TRBV7-9 combines with J gene TRBJ1-2; tentative D call: TRBD1 (5 bases). The CDR3 is made up of 13 amino acids. Germline lookup yields CDR1 SEHNR and CDR2 FQNEAQ (reference sequence). Trimming cost V 1 base and J 3 bases, with 6 bases left between them. Here the CDR3 DNA reads TGTGCCAGCAGCTTAGGACAGTACTATGGCTACACCTTC. Its translation is CASSLGQYYGYTF.

This clonotype was counted at least ten times. This chain links TRBV7-2 with TRBJ1-6; possibly TRBD1 for D (6 bases). With 4 bases removed from V and 8 bases from J, the gap between germline ends came to 12 bases. The CDR3 runs 14 residues. From germline, CDR1 is SGHTA and CDR2 FQGNSA. In DNA form, the CDR3 reads TGTGCCAGCAGCTCTGACAGGATCTATTCACCCCTCCACTTT. Translating it yields CASSSDRIYSPLHF. Variable domain in full (rest from reference TRBV7-2 and TRBJ1-6): GAGVSQSPSNKVTEKGKDVELRCDPISGHTALYWYRQSLGQGLEFLIYFQGNSAPDKSGLPSDRFSAERTGGSVSTLTIQRTQQEDSAVYLCASSSDRIYSPLHFGNGTRLTVT.

Comments on this clonotype: Just one base apart from a much larger clone, this may be a read error. The chain has TRBV27 and TRBJ1-1, with a possible D match to TRBD1 (6 bases). The germline V gene encodes CDR1 MNHEY and CDR2 SMNVEV (reference sequence). This CDR3 spans 15 amino acids. The CDR3 spells CGSSSIDRLNTEAFF. CDR3 sequence (DNA): TGTGGCAGCAGTTCTATCGACAGGTTGAACACTGAAGCTTTCTTT.

This clonotype was seen ten or more times. The CDR3 DNA reads as TGTGCCAGCAGCTTGGGCGTCTCTGGAAACACCATATATTTT. It specifies CASSLGVSGNTIYF. The rearrangement uses TRBV7-9 and TRBJ1-3; no definite D call. This CDR3 contains 14 residues. Germline V gives CDR1 SEHNR, CDR2 FQNEAQ (reference sequence). Between the trimmed V and J ends, which lost 3 bases and 0 bases, there was a span of 6 bases.

The sample holds many counts of this clonotype. This sequence joins TRBV14 and TRBJ1-1; the D is unclear. This CDR3 region has 13 residues. V was cut by 1 base and J by 4 bases, with 7 bases left in between. The germline V gene encodes CDR1 SGHDN and CDR2 FVKESK. The CDR3 bases are TGTGCCAGCAGCCAAGCGTTAATCACTGAAGCTTTCTTT. This codes for CASSQALITEAFF.

This clonotype was seen at least ten times. The gene calls are TRBV6-2 or TRBV6-3 and TRBJ1-1; 9 bases match TRBD1. J gave up 6 bases and V 6 bases, and 8 bases lay outside the gene matches. Per the germline V gene, CDR1 is MNHEY and CDR2 is SVGEGT. The CDR3 totals 14 residues. The CDR3 DNA is TGTGCCAGCAGCCCTGGACAGGGGTTGGCTGAAGCTTTCTTT. Its protein is CASSPGQGLAEAFF.

This clonotype has only a few counts. The chain recombines TRBV12-3 or TRBV12-4 with TRBJ2-2; 9 bases are a match to TRBD2. V trimming: 10 bases; J trimming: 7 bases; junction bases outside the gene matches: 10. The length of the CDR3 is 14 residues. CDR3 nucleotides: TGTGCCATCCTAGCGGGGAGACCAGACGGGGAGCTGTTTTTT. Amino acids: CAILAGRPDGELFF.

This clonotype was observed many times. This sequence joins TRBV29-1 and TRBJ2-1; D may be TRBD2 (5 bases). V shed 4 bases and J shed 2 bases, with 6 bases lying between them. Germline V lookup: CDR1 SQVTM, CDR2 ANQGSEA. The CDR3 totals 12 residues. The CDR3 protein is CSVAGTYNEQFF. CDR3 nucleotide sequence: TGCAGCGTTGCCGGGACCTACAATGAGCAGTTCTTC.

CDR3 sequence reads: CASSLDRAAAYEQYF. The CDR3 bases are TGTGCCAGCAGCTTAGATAGGGCAGCGGCCTACGAGCAGTACTTC. This chain uses TRBV11-2 with TRBJ2-7, with a weak D call TRBD2 (5 bases). This CDR3 comprises 15 residues. In germline, CDR1 is SGHAT, CDR2 FQNNGV. V shed 0 bases and J shed 2 bases, with 11 bases lying between them.

This clonotype was seen ten or more times. This rearrangement joins TRBV7-9 to TRBJ1-3; 7 bases align to TRBD1. V lost 5 bases and J lost 1; bases outside the gene matches: 8. The germline V gene encodes CDR1 SEHNR and CDR2 FQNEAQ (reference sequence). The CDR3 has 16 residues. The CDR3 protein is CASSRPGQPSGNTIYF. CDR3 DNA sequence: TGTGCCAGCAGCCGACCGGGACAGCCATCTGGAAACACCATATATTTT.

The chain has TRBV7-6 and TRBJ2-1; possible D gene TRBD2, 6 bases. The CDR3 totals 14 residues. Trimming removed 5 bases from V and 5 bases from J, with 13 bases in between. Germline CDR1 and CDR2: SGHVS and FNYEAQ. In DNA, the CDR3 is TGTGCCAGCAGCCAGCGGGCAGATAACAATGAGCAGTTCTTC. Translating gives CASSQRADNNEQFF.

In its sample, this clonotype was seen a few times. V is TRBV10-3 and J is TRBJ1-1, with D uncertain. Germline V lookup: CDR1 ENHRY, CDR2 SYGVKD. Trimming took off 10 bases at V and 1 base at J, with 7 bases between the two ends. The CDR3 runs to 11 residues. CDR3 sequence (DNA): TGTGCCACCTCAAGGAACACTGAAGCTTTCTTT. Translation gives CATSRNTEAFF.

This clonotype was found a few times. The chain recombines TRBV4-3 with TRBJ2-2, with 11 bases that match TRBD1. The CDR3 extends over 17 amino acids. Unmatched junction bases numbered 3, after V lost 0 bases and J lost 3 bases. Germline lookup yields CDR1 LGHNA and CDR2 YSLEER. The CDR3 sequence: CASSQDGQGADTGELFF. In nucleotides, the CDR3 is TGCGCCAGCAGCCAAGATGGACAGGGGGCGGACACCGGGGAGCTGTTTTTT.

With regard to this clonotype: Possible read error: a much larger clone is one base away. The chain recombines TRBV7-9 with TRBJ2-5, with D perhaps TRBD1 (5 bases). V was trimmed by 0 bases and J by 4 bases, leaving 12 bases between them. This CDR3 spans 15 amino acids. CDR1 is SEHNR, CDR2 FQNEAQ, per germline (reference sequence). The CDR3 nucleotides are TGTGCCAGCAGCTTAGCAGGGGCTACACCAGAGACCCAGTACTTC. It yields the protein CASSLAGATPETQYF.

This clonotype was seen more than once but under ten times. The V and J genes are TRBV19 and TRBJ2-1, with 10 bases identical to TRBD2. CDR3 length: 13 residues. Germline lookup yields CDR1 LNHDA and CDR2 SQIVND (reference sequence). V shed 8 bases and J 8 bases; nucleotides not matched to a gene: 6. The CDR3 DNA follows: TGTGCCAGTGCAGCGGGGGGGAAGGATGAGCAGTTCTTC. Its protein product is CASAAGGKDEQFF.

In its sample, this clonotype was seen many times. This chain connects TRBV5-4 to TRBJ1-1; D not resolved. V shed 5 bases and J shed 4 bases, with 15 bases lying between them. The germline CDR1 and CDR2 sequences are SGHNT and YYREEE (reference sequence). The CDR3 has 14 amino acids. CDR3 amino acids: CASSPVPGSTEAFF. Here the CDR3 DNA reads TGTGCCAGCAGTCCGGTCCCGGGGAGCACTGAAGCTTTCTTT.

The CDR3 loop is CASSPRGLDGPISGYTF. CDR3 in DNA: TGTGCCAGCAGCCCCAGAGGTTTAGACGGCCCCATTTCTGGCTACACCTTC. The chain carries TRBV3-1 and TRBJ1-2; D is unclear. Germline values: CDR1 LGHDT, CDR2 YNNKEL (reference sequence). The CDR3 is 17 residues long. V lost 4 bases to trimming and J lost 7 bases, with 25 bases between them. Together with reference TRBV3-1 and TRBJ1-2, the CDR3 gives the full variable domain: DTAVSQTPKYLVTQMGNDKSIKCEQNLGHDTMYWYKQDSKKFLKIMFSYNNKELIINETVPNRFSPKSPDKAHLNLHINSLELGDSAVYFCASSPRGLDGPISGYTFGSGTRLTVV.